The clone carrying this T cell receptor (beta chain) was recorded at least ten times. The source of the sample is a study of blood T cell repertoires in COVID-19. CDR3 length equals 16 residues. The germline gives CDR1 LNHDA, CDR2 SQIVND (reference sequence). Trimming removed 7 bases from V and 0 bases from J; junction bases left unmatched: 7. Symptom resolution, clearance, or two negative PCRs marked donors in Cohort 3 as recovered. Generated by immunoSEQ multiplex PCR, the TCRdb table keeps only in-frame clones and is missing some. The profile shows approximately 210,000 clones, 70% to 85% of them singletons.

The chain is built from TRBV19 and TRBJ2-2; 8 bases fit TRBD2. Material for sequencing was PBMCs or T cells enriched from blood (not recorded which). This receptor was obtained from a woman aged 60-75 years who had recovered from COVID-19. DNA of the CDR3: TGTGCCAGTATTAAACCGGGACTAGCGAACACCGGGGAGCTGTTTTTT. Amino acid sequence: CASIKPGLANTGELFF.